This entry is about one T cell receptor beta chain. This sample is part of a study of blood T cell repertoires in COVID-19. Study details: Italy, Spain and the United States were the sources of the convalescent and acute COVID-19 samples. PBMCs, B-cell-depleted T cells, or T cells were the source of the cDNA or gDNA that made up the material.

Sequencing used immunoSEQ multiplex PCR; TCRdb keeps in-frame clones, though not all of them. The repertoire holds over 150,000 clones, with about 80% as singletons. The CDR3 totals 14 residues. Trimming removed 2 bases at V and 1 base at J, with 8 bases between. Looked up from germline, CDR1 is MNHEY and CDR2 is SMNVEV (reference sequence). The source of this sequence is a woman aged 55-70 years with COVID-19, enrolled during active disease. Specimen: peripheral blood. The chain combines TRBV27 with TRBJ1-1, with TRBD1 as a possible D gene (5 bases). The DNA of the CDR3 is TGTGCCAGCAGTTTAGCTGGGGCGAACACTGAAGCTTTCTTT. Its protein product is CASSLAGANTEAFF.